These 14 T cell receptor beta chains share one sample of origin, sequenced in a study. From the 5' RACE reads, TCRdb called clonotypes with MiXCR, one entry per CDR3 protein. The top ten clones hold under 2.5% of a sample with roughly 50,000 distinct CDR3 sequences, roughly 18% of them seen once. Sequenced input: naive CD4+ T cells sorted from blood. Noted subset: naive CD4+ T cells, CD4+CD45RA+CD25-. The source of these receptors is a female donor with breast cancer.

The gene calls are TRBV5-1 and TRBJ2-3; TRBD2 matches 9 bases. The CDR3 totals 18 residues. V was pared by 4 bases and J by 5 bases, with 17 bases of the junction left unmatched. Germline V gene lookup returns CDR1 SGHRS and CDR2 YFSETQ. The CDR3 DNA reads TGCGCCAGCAGCCCCCGCCGGGGTGCGGGAGGGCGAGAAGATACGCAGTATTTT. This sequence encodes CASSPRRGAGGREDTQYF.

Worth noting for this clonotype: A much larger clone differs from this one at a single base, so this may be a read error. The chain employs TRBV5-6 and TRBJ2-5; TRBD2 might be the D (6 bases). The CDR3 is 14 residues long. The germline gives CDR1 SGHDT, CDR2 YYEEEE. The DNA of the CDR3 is TGTGCCAGCAGCTCCCCGGGGGAAGGGGAGACCCGGTACTTC. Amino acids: CASSSPGEGETRYF.

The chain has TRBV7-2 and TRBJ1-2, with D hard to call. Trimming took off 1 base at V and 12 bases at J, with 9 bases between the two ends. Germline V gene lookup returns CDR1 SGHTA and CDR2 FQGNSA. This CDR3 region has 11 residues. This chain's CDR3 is CASSLGAGNTF. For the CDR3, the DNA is TGTGCCAGCAGCTTAGGGGCGGGCAACACCTTC.

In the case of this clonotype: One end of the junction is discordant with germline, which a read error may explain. CDR3 sequence (DNA): TGTGCCAGCGGTTACGGCTACAATCAGCCCCAGCATTTT. It codes for CASGYGYNQPQHF. The chain employs TRBV6-6 and TRBJ1-5; D remains ambiguous. Germline V gives CDR1 MNHNY, CDR2 SVGAGI (reference sequence). The CDR3 is 13 residues long.

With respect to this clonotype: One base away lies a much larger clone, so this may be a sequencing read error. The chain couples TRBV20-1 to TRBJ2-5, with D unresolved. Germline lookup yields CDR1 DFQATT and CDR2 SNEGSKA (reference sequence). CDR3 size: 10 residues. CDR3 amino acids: CSASYGAQCF. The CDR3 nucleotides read TGCAGTGCTTCCTACGGAGCCCAGTGCTTC.

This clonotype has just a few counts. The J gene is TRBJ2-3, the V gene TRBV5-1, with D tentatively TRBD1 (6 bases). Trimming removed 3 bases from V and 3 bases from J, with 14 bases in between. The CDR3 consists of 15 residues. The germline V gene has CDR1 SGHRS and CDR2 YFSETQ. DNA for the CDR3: TGCGCCAGCAGCTACTATCGACAGGAGACAGATACGCAGTATTTT. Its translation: CASSYYRQETDTQYF.

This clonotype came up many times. The CDR3 loop is CSAPGQGNTGELFF. CDR3 nucleotides: TGCAGTGCTCCGGGACAGGGGAACACCGGGGAGCTGTTTTTT. The rearrangement uses TRBV20-1 and TRBJ2-2; 9 bases are a match to TRBD1. The V and J ends lost 5 bases and 1 base, in that order; junction bases with no gene match: 2. CDR3 length: 14 amino acids. Germline V CDR1 and CDR2: DFQATT, SNEGSKA (reference sequence).

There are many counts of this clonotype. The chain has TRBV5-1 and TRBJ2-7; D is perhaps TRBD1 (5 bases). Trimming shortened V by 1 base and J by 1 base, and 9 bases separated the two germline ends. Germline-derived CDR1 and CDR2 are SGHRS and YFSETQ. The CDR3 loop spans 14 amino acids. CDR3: CASSLSRESYEQYF. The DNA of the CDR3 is TGCGCCAGCAGCTTGAGCAGGGAATCCTACGAGCAGTACTTC.

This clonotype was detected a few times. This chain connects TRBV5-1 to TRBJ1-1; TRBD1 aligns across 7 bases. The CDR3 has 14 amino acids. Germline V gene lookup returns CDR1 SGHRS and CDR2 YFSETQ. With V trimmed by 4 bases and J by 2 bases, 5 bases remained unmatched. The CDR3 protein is CASSATGDNTEAFF. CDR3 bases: TGCGCCAGCAGCGCCACAGGGGATAACACTGAAGCTTTCTTT.

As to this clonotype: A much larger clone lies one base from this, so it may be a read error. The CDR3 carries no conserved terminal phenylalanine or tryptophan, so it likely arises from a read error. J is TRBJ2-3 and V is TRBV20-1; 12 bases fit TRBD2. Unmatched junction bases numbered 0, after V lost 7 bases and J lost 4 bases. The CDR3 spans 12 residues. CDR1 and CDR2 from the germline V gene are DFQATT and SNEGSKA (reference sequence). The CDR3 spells CSGLAGADTQYL. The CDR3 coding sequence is TGCAGTGGACTAGCGGGAGCAGATACGCAGTATCTT.

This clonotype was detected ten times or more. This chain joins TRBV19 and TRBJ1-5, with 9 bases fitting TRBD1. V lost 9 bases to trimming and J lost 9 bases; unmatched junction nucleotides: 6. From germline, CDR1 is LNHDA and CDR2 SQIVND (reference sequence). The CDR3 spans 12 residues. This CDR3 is CASNRGQAPQHF. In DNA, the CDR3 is TGTGCCAGCAACAGGGGGCAGGCGCCCCAGCATTTT.

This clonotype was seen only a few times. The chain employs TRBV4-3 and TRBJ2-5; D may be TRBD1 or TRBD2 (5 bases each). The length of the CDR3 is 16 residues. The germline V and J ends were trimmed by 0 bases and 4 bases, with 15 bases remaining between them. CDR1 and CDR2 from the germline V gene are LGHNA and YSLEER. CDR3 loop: CASSQDGGAPGETQYF. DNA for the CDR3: TGCGCCAGCAGCCAAGATGGGGGAGCCCCTGGAGAGACCCAGTACTTC.

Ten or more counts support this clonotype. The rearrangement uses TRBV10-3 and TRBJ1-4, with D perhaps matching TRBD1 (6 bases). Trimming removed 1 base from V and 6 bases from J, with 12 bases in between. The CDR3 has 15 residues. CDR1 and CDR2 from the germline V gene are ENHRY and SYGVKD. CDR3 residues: CAISEFRTEHEKLFF. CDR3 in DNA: TGTGCCATCAGTGAGTTCCGGACAGAGCATGAAAAACTGTTTTTT.

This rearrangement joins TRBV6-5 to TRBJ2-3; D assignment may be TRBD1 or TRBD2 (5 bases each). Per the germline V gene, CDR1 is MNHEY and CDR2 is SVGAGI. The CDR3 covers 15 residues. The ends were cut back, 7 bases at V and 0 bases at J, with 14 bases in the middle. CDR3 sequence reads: CASKERGASTDTQYF. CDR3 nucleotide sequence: TGTGCCAGCAAGGAGCGAGGGGCGAGCACAGATACGCAGTATTTT.